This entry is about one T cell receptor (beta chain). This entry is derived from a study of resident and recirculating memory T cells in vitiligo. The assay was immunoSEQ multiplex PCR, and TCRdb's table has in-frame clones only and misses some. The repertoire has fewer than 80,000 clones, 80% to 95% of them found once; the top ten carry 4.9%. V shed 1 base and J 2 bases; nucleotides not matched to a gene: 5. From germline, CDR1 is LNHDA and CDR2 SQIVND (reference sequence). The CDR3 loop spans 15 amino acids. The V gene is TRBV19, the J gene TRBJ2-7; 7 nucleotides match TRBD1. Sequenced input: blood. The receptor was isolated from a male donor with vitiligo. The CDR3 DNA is TGTGCCAGTAGTATAGGGGAAGGGGGCCCCTACGAGCAGTACTTC. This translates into CASSIGEGGPYEQYF.